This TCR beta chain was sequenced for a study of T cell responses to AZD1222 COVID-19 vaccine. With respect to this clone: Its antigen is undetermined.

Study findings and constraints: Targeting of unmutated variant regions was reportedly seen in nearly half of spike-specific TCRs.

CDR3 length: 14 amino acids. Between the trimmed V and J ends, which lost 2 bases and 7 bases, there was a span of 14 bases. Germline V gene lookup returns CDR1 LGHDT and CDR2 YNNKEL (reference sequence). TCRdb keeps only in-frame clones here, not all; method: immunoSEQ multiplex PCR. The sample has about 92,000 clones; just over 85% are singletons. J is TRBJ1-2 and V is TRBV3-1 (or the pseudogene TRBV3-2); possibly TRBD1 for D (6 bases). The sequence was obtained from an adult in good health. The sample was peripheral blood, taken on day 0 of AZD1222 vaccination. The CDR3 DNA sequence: TGTGCCAGCAGCCAATTTACAGGGTTGGGTGGCTACACCTTC. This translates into CASSQFTGLGGYTF.